These 23 T cell receptor beta chains were all obtained from the same sample, sequenced in a study of blood T cell repertoires in COVID-19 (dated by TCRdb to about 2020). Library generation was performed with the immunoSEQ multiplex PCR assay. Not all clones reach the TCRdb copy of this immuneACCESS table, which keeps in-frame sequences only. Checked studies attribute under half of the gap to unresolved V genes and leave the rest unexplained. The sample data list about 190,000 clones, and 70% to 85% of these were observed just once. The ten largest clonotypes hold approximately 13% of the sample. Sequencing was carried out using peripheral blood. Every receptor here comes from a man aged 45-60 years who had recovered from COVID-19.

This chain joins TRBV5-1 and TRBJ2-1; D is possibly TRBD2 (6 bases). This CDR3 has 16 residues. The germline V gene encodes CDR1 SGHRS and CDR2 YFSETQ. Trimming took off 4 bases at V and 0 bases at J, with 14 bases between the two ends. In nucleotides, the CDR3 is TGCGCCAGCAGCGACCGGGGGTTAAGCTCCTACAATGAGCAGTTCTTC. Amino acids: CASSDRGLSSYNEQFF.

This clone has a count of ten or more. This rearrangement joins TRBV3-1 (or the pseudogene TRBV3-2) to TRBJ1-2; D might be TRBD1 (5 bases). V dropped 6 bases and J dropped 6 bases, with 17 bases sitting between them. Germline assignment: CDR1 LGHDT and CDR2 YNNKEL (reference sequence). The CDR3 sequence is 14 residues long. CDR3 nucleotides: TGTGCCAGCAGTGTCTATGATCGGGGGAATGGCTACACCTTC. Translated, it gives CASSVYDRGNGYTF.

The sample holds one count of this clone. The chain carries TRBV19 and TRBJ2-3; maybe TRBD2 (5 bases). This CDR3 has 15 amino acids. Germline-derived CDR1 and CDR2 are LNHDA and SQIVND (reference sequence). V lost 3 bases to trimming and J lost 11 bases, with 21 bases between them. The chain's CDR3 is CASSIGETGSMGQYF. CDR3 nucleotides: TGTGCCAGTAGTATTGGGGAGACGGGGTCGATGGGGCAGTATTTT.

V gene TRBV4-2 combines with J gene TRBJ2-7, with no clear D. Germline CDR1 is LGHNA and CDR2 is YNFKEQ. Between the trimmed V and J ends, which lost 6 bases and 2 bases, there was a span of 20 bases. This CDR3 comprises 16 residues. In nucleotides, the CDR3 is TGTGCCAGCAGGAAGACACGTCCCGGATATACCTACGAGCAGTACTTC. It encodes CASRKTRPGYTYEQYF.

CDR3 region: CASSQVGTENYGYTF. The CDR3 DNA reads as TGTGCCAGCAGCCAAGTGGGGACAGAGAACTATGGCTACACCTTC. J is TRBJ1-2 and V is TRBV3-1 (or the pseudogene TRBV3-2), with 7 bases identical to TRBD1. The CDR3 runs to 15 residues. Germline V gene sequence: CDR1 LGHDT, CDR2 YNNKEL (reference sequence). V lost 1 base to trimming and J lost 2 bases; unmatched junction nucleotides: 4.

The chain links TRBV30 to TRBJ2-7, with D maybe TRBD2 (6 bases). This CDR3 is 15 amino acids long. The germline gives CDR1 GTSNPN, CDR2 SVGIG (reference sequence). The ends were cut back, 1 base at V and 3 bases at J, with 16 bases in the middle. CDR3 bases: TGTGCCTGGAGTGGCCCCTACGGGAGAGACTACGAGCAGTACTTC. Its translation is CAWSGPYGRDYEQYF.

This clone has at least ten counts. The chain links TRBV19 to TRBJ2-7, with 7 bases aligning to TRBD2. V was pared by 3 bases and J by 4 bases, with 9 bases of the junction left unmatched. The CDR3 covers 15 residues. CDR1 and CDR2 from the germline V gene are LNHDA and SQIVND (reference sequence). CDR3 sequence (DNA): TGTGCCAGTAGTATCGCGGGAGTTGCTCCATACGAGCAGTACTTC. Its translation: CASSIAGVAPYEQYF.

The J gene is TRBJ1-5, the V gene TRBV5-6; 7 bases align to TRBD1. From germline, CDR1 is SGHDT and CDR2 YYEEEE. This CDR3 is 14 amino acids long. V was clipped by 5 bases and J by 6 bases; unmatched bases: 8. The CDR3 region is CASSFTGVGQPQHF. CDR3 DNA sequence: TGTGCCAGCAGTTTTACAGGGGTCGGTCAGCCCCAGCATTTT. Full variable domain (outside the CDR3, taken from reference TRBV5-6 and TRBJ1-5): DAGVTQSPTHLIKTRGQQVTLRCSPKSGHDTVSWYQQALGQGPQFIFQYYEEEERQRGNFPDRFSGHQFPNYSSELNVNALLLGDSALYLCASSFTGVGQPQHFGDGTRLSIL.

The chain joins TRBV2 to TRBJ2-7, with D possibly matching TRBD2 (5 bases). V lost 7 bases, J lost 6 bases, and 13 bases lay in between. Germline CDR1 SNHLY, CDR2 FYNNEI. The CDR3 is 12 residues long. The CDR3, as DNA: TGTGCCAGCACCGGAGGATGGGGCGAGCAGTACTTC. Its protein product is CASTGGWGEQYF. The variable domain in full, completed from reference TRBV2 and TRBJ2-7, reads EPEVTQTPSHQVTQMGQEVILRCVPISNHLYFYWYRQILGQKVEFLVSFYNNEISEKSEIFDDQFSVERPDGSNFTLKIRSTKLEDSAMYFCASTGGWGEQYFGPGTRLTVT.

In this sample, this clone turned up once. The rearrangement links TRBV4-2 to TRBJ1-4; TRBD1 is a possible D gene (6 bases). Germline loops: CDR1 LGHNA, CDR2 YNFKEQ. V was trimmed by 2 bases and J by 13 bases, leaving 23 bases between them. This CDR3 spans 16 amino acids. In DNA, the CDR3 is TGTGCCAGCAGCCAAAGCGGGGGCAGGGAAAGAATGGGACTGTTTTTT. Its protein product is CASSQSGGRERMGLFF.

The chain combines TRBV6-2 or TRBV6-3 with TRBJ1-5, with D possibly matching TRBD1 (5 bases). V was trimmed by 5 bases and J by 0 bases, leaving 8 bases between them. Germline CDR1 is MNHEY and CDR2 is SVGEGT. This CDR3 contains 14 residues. The CDR3 nucleotides are TGTGCCAGCAGTGACAGAGATAGCAATCAGCCCCAGCATTTT. It yields the protein CASSDRDSNQPQHF.

The rearrangement links TRBV13 to TRBJ2-7; TRBD1 matches 7 bases. Germline V lookup: CDR1 PRHDT, CDR2 FYEKMQ (reference sequence). The CDR3 contains 14 residues. The J segment lost 3 bases and the V segment lost 3 bases, leaving 5 bases of the junction unmatched. CDR3 sequence: CASSFDRAGYEQYF. In DNA, the CDR3 is TGTGCCAGCAGCTTCGACAGGGCCGGCTACGAGCAGTACTTC.

This clone was counted only a few times. The chain uses TRBV20-1 and TRBJ1-2; no definite D call. This CDR3 contains 13 residues. V lost 3 bases, J lost 8 bases, and 16 bases lay in between. Germline-derived CDR1 and CDR2 are DFQATT and SNEGSKA (reference sequence). In DNA, the CDR3 is TGCAGTGCTAGTGTCAGGCCTGGAGGGGGCTACACCTTC. Protein product: CSASVRPGGGYTF.

This rearrangement joins TRBV2 to TRBJ2-1, with a weak D call TRBD2 (6 bases). Trimming stripped 4 bases from V and 0 bases from J, with 13 bases between. CDR3 length: 16 residues. Germline V CDR1 and CDR2: SNHLY, FYNNEI. The CDR3 reads CASSGRGAVSYNEQFF. As DNA, the CDR3 is TGTGCCAGCAGTGGGAGGGGAGCGGTCTCCTACAATGAGCAGTTCTTC.

The sample holds a few counts of this clone. J is TRBJ1-1 and V is TRBV11-2, with D tentatively TRBD1 (6 bases). The V and J ends lost 5 bases and 5 bases respectively, with 12 bases between them. This CDR3 comprises 13 residues. Germline lookup yields CDR1 SGHAT and CDR2 FQNNGV. CDR3 amino acids: CASSLAGETEAFF. CDR3 sequence (DNA): TGTGCCAGCAGCCTCGCAGGGGAAACTGAAGCTTTCTTT.

V and J are TRBV12-5 and TRBJ2-7, with D unresolved. This CDR3 has 13 amino acids. V dropped 9 bases and J dropped 2 bases, with 14 bases sitting between them. The germline V gene encodes CDR1 LGHNT and CDR2 FRNRAP. The CDR3 DNA reads as TGTGCTAGAAGAAAGAACAGACCCTACGAGCAGTACTTC. Its translation: CARRKNRPYEQYF.

The CDR3 is CASSPATDFRPVAFF. CDR3 coding DNA: TGTGCCAGCTCACCGGCGACAGATTTTCGTCCTGTGGCTTTCTTT. V is TRBV18 and J is TRBJ1-1, with D possibly matching TRBD1 (5 bases). Per the germline V gene, CDR1 is KGHSH and CDR2 is LQKENI. The V end lost 3 bases, the J end lost 11 bases, and 22 bases lay between the germline ends. CDR3 size: 15 residues.

The chain joins TRBV7-2 to TRBJ2-1, with D perhaps matching TRBD2 (5 bases). V lost 2 bases, J lost 2 bases, and 10 bases lay in between. The germline V gene has CDR1 SGHTA and CDR2 FQGNSA. The CDR3 runs to 15 residues. CDR3 loop: CASSLSGDTYNEQFF. The CDR3 coding sequence is TGTGCCAGCAGCTTAAGCGGCGATACCTACAATGAGCAGTTCTTC.

The chain has TRBV30 and TRBJ2-7, with 12 bases identical to TRBD2. With 2 bases clipped from V and 3 bases from J, the junction kept 8 bases outside the gene matches. Germline V gene data show CDR1 as GTSNPN and CDR2 as SVGIG (reference sequence). CDR3 size: 16 residues. DNA for the CDR3: TGTGCCTGGAGTACACGAGTGGGACTAGCGGGCTACGAGCAGTACTTC. This gives the protein CAWSTRVGLAGYEQYF.

The chain has TRBV14 and TRBJ2-5; 10 bases line up with TRBD2. The CDR3 runs 16 residues. The germline V gene encodes CDR1 SGHDN and CDR2 FVKESK. The J segment lost 4 bases and the V segment lost 1 base, leaving 6 bases of the junction unmatched. CDR3 coding DNA: TGTGCCAGCAGCCAAGTGGGGCTAGCGGGAGTAGAGACCCAGTACTTC. Protein sequence: CASSQVGLAGVETQYF.

The V call is TRBV7-8, the J call TRBJ1-1; 8 bases map to TRBD1. The germline V gene has CDR1 SGHVS and CDR2 FQNEAQ. The J segment lost 5 bases and the V segment lost 5 bases, leaving 13 bases of the junction unmatched. The CDR3 consists of 16 residues. The CDR3 region has the DNA TGTGCCAGCAGCCATAGTCCCGACAGGGGTGAAACTGAAGCTTTCTTT. Encoded protein: CASSHSPDRGETEAFF. The whole variable domain, filled in from reference TRBV7-8 and TRBJ1-1, reads GAGVSQSPRYKVAKRGQDVALRCDPISGHVSLFWYQQALGQGPEFLTYFQNEAQLDKSGLPSDRFFAERPEGSVSTLKIQRTQQEDSAVYLCASSHSPDRGETEAFFGQGTRLTVV.

The chain is built from TRBV6-1 and TRBJ2-7, with a possible D match to TRBD2 (5 bases). Germline V lookup: CDR1 MNHNS, CDR2 SASEGT. The CDR3 is made up of 16 amino acids. V was cut by 4 bases and J by 0 bases, with 16 bases left in between. As DNA, the CDR3 is TGTGCCAGCAGTGGGTATGGCGGGTGGGACTCCTACGAGCAGTACTTC. It codes for CASSGYGGWDSYEQYF.

The chain employs TRBV5-6 and TRBJ1-2; 7 bases are a match to TRBD1. CDR3 length: 15 residues. Germline values: CDR1 SGHDT, CDR2 YYEEEE. J lost 3 bases, V lost 0 bases, and 5 bases had no gene match. CDR3 sequence reads: CASSLVDRADYGYTF. CDR3 DNA: TGTGCCAGCAGCTTGGTAGACAGGGCTGACTATGGCTACACCTTC.